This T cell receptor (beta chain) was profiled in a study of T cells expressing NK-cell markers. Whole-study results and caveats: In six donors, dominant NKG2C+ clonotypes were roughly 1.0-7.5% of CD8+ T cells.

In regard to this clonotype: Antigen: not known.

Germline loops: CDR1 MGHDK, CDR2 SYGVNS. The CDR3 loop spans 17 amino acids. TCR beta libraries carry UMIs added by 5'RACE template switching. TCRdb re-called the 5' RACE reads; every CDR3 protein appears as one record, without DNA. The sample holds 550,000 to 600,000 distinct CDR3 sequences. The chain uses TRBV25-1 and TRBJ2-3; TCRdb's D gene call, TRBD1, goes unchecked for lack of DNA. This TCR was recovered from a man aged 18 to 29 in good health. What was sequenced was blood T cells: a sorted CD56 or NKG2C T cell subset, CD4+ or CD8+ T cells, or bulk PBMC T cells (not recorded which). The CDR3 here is CASSEVWGTGITDTQYF.